Listed here are 10 T cell receptor beta chains from one sample, sequenced in a study of blood T cell repertoires in COVID-19. Generated by immunoSEQ multiplex PCR, the TCRdb table keeps only in-frame clones and is missing some. The sample has around 150,000 clones, approximately 79% seen once. The sequencing sample was made of peripheral blood. The receptors here all came from a woman in her thirties or forties with COVID-19, enrolled during active disease.

J is TRBJ2-1 and V is TRBV7-3, with 7 positions matching TRBD1. V lost 2 bases and J lost 4; bases outside the gene matches: 8. Germline loops: CDR1 SGHTA, CDR2 FQGTGA. This CDR3 has 16 amino acids. The CDR3 here is CASSLGGQPNYNEQFF. Here the CDR3 DNA reads TGTGCCAGCAGCTTAGGGGGACAGCCGAATTACAATGAGCAGTTCTTC.

CDR3 DNA: TGTGCCAGCAGCTTAGGGGGGACAGAAAACATTCAGTACTTC. Its protein is CASSLGGTENIQYF. The V and J genes are TRBV5-4 and TRBJ2-4; a possible D gene is TRBD1 (7 bases). V shed 2 bases and J shed 5 bases, with 11 bases lying between them. The CDR3 contains 14 residues. Germline-derived CDR1 and CDR2 are SGHNT and YYREEE (reference sequence).

The V call is TRBV19, the J call TRBJ1-2; D is undetermined. The CDR3 is 11 residues long. CDR1 is LNHDA, CDR2 SQIVND, per germline (reference sequence). Trimming left V 9 bases short and J 4 bases short, with 9 bases between. The CDR3 region is CASQKFYGYTF. CDR3 nucleotide sequence: TGTGCCAGCCAAAAATTCTATGGCTACACCTTC.

J is TRBJ2-7 and V is TRBV6-2 or TRBV6-3, with a possible D match to TRBD2 (5 bases). Trimming pared 6 bases from V and 2 bases from J, leaving 17 bases between. The V gene's germline CDR1 is MNHEY and CDR2 SVGEGT. The CDR3 length is 15 residues. For the CDR3, the DNA is TGTGCCAGCAGACCTCTAGCCAGCCGGACCTACGAGCAGTACGTC. It is translated as CASRPLASRTYEQYV.

The chain uses TRBV9 and TRBJ1-1; D remains unclear. Deletions cut 0 bases from V and 1 base from J, with 7 bases between. CDR1 SGDLS and CDR2 YYNGEE come from the germline V gene. This CDR3 spans 14 amino acids. CDR3 nucleotide sequence: TGTGCCAGCAGCGTAGGGTTAGCGAACACTGAAGCTTTCTTT. Translated, it gives CASSVGLANTEAFF.

The rearrangement joins TRBV29-1 to TRBJ1-1; 7 nucleotides match TRBD1. J lost 0 bases, V lost 4 bases, and 2 bases had no gene match. Germline CDR1 SQVTM, CDR2 ANQGSEA. This CDR3 comprises 13 residues. CDR3 in amino acids: CSVAGGMNTEAFF. CDR3 in DNA: TGCAGCGTTGCAGGGGGGATGAACACTGAAGCTTTCTTT.

CDR3 protein: CASSQLAGVDGYTF. DNA for the CDR3: TGTGCCAGCAGCCAATTAGCAGGGGTAGATGGCTACACCTTC. V is TRBV3-1 (or the pseudogene TRBV3-2) and J is TRBJ1-2, with D tentatively TRBD1 (6 bases). CDR1 is LGHDT and CDR2 is YNNKEL in the germline V gene (reference sequence). This CDR3 comprises 14 residues. The V end was cut by 2 bases, the J end by 6 bases, with 13 bases between.

The chain is built from TRBV21-1 and TRBJ1-2. TRBV21-1 is a pseudogene segment. The length of the CDR3 is 14 residues. The CDR3 reads CASFDGISGFGYTF. The CDR3 DNA is TGTGCCAGCTTTGATGGCATAAGCGGGTTTGGCTACACCTTC.

The chain uses TRBV30 and TRBJ2-1; D uncertain. The CDR3 spans 13 residues. Germline CDR1 and CDR2: GTSNPN and SVGIG (reference sequence). V was trimmed by 6 bases and J by 6 bases, leaving 15 bases between them. CDR3: CACRVTLSNEQFF. DNA for the CDR3: TGTGCCTGCCGGGTAACTCTCAGCAATGAGCAGTTCTTC.

V is TRBV18 and J is TRBJ2-2, with D maybe TRBD1 (7 bases). Germline CDR1 is KGHSH and CDR2 is LQKENI. V was pared by 3 bases and J by 4 bases, with 15 bases between. This CDR3 spans 16 amino acids. CDR3: CASSPEGQILTGELFF. The CDR3 DNA follows: TGTGCCAGCTCACCGGAGGGACAGATCCTCACCGGGGAGCTGTTTTTT. Drawing the rest from reference TRBV18 and TRBJ2-2, the complete variable domain is NAGVMQNPRHLVRRRGQEARLRCSPMKGHSHVYWYRQLPEEGLKFMVYLQKENIIDESGMPKERFSAEFPKEGPSILRIQQVVRGDSAAYFCASSPEGQILTGELFFGEGSRLTVL.